This T cell receptor (beta chain) was obtained from a study of blood T cells in healthy people across ages. A few counts support this clonotype. Germline values: CDR1 LNHNV, CDR2 YYDKDF (reference sequence). The length of the CDR3 is 15 residues. V shed 1 base, J shed 4 bases, and the junction held 6 bases outside the gene matches. Each donor supplied approximately 10 milliliters of peripheral blood. The authors ran a second PCR of 7 to 11 cycles using a sample-barcoded 5' primer and a J-beta primer mix. Each TCR beta cDNA got a 12-nucleotide random molecular identifier. Researchers report that each sample yielded at least 2.5 million CDR3-containing paired-end reads. TCRdb passed the 5' RACE reads through MiXCR, listing each CDR3 protein once. The sample consists of under 1,000,000 distinct CDR3 sequences, less than 60% of them appearing once.

The sequence derives from an elderly man in good health. The gene calls are TRBV15 and TRBJ2-7; 8 bases map to TRBD1. The sequencing sample was made of blood. The CDR3 reads CATSRARQGRYEQYF. The DNA of the CDR3 is TGTGCCACCAGCAGAGCCAGACAGGGGCGGTACGAGCAGTACTTC.